This T cell receptor beta chain was sequenced in a study of blood T cell repertoires in COVID-19. Study-level background: COVID-19 samples, acute and convalescent, were from the United States, Italy and Spain. PBMCs, B-cell-depleted T cells, or T cells were the source of the cDNA or gDNA that made up the material.

Enrolled during active infection, Seattle patients were then followed longitudinally. The germline gives CDR1 PRHDT, CDR2 FYEKMQ (reference sequence). Losses at the gene ends were 2 bases for V and 7 bases for J; bases not matched to a gene: 7. CDR3 length: 15 amino acids. Authors' data handling: Using reference gene primer amplification, nucleated cell counts were estimated. Sequenced by immunoSEQ multiplex PCR; TCRdb stores in-frame clones only, minus some. V, J and clone size reflect that table, while D and trimming were determined from the DNA. This sample has roughly 140,000 clones, with 75% to 90% found just once.

Sequencing input: peripheral blood. The sequence derives from an older woman with COVID-19, enrolled during active disease. This sequence joins TRBV13 and TRBJ2-2, with 7 bases identical to TRBD1. The CDR3: CASSLWDRKRGELFF. CDR3 in DNA: TGTGCCAGCAGCTTATGGGACAGAAAGCGCGGGGAGCTGTTTTTT.